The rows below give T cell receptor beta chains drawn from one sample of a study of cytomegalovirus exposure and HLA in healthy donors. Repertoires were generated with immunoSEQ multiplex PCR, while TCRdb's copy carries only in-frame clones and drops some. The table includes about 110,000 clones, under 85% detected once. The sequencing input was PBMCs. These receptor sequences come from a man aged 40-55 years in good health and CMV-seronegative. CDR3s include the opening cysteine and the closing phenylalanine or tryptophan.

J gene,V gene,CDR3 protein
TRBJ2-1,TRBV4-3,CASSQEGLAGTDEQFF
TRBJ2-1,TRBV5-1,CASSSRDQAISEQFF
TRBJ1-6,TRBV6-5,CASSYTGSPLHF
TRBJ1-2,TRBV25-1,CASSSYDSGNYGYTF
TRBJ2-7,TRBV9,CASSVGRDYEQYF
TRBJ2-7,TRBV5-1,CASSRTGRGGRYEQYF
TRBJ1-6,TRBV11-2,CASSRDRGSPLHF
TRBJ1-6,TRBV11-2,CAAGGGRNSPLHF
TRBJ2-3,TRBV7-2,CASSLAPRGRRVTQYF
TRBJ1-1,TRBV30,CAWSVPPGNTEAFF
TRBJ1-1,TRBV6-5,CASWNWASRPEAFF
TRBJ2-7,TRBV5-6,CASSGDRGAYEQYF
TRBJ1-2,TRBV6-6,CASSYDRVYGYTF
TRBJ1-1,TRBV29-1,CSARRGAPEAFF
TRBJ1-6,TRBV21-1,CASSKVGKGFGSPLHF
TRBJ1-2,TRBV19,CASSIIGLEGYTF
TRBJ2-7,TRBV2,CASNPHGGLRLDEQYF
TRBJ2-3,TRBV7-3,CASSWTSGGTDTQYF
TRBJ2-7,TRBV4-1,CASSPTSDHEQYF
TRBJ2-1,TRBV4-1,CASSVQGADEQFF
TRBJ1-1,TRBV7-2,CASSWGQTNTEAFF
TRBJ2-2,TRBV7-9,CASSAPTSGGDTGELFF
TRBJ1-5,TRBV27,CASSFRGAASNQPQHF
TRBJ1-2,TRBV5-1,CASSEPGQGFSGYTF
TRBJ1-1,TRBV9,CASSVETAAEAFF
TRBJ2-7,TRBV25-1,CASSEFRSTGSSYEQYF
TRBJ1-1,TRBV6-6,CASSYPGTDEAFF
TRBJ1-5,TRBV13,CASSLSGSNQPQHF
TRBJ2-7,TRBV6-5,CASSYLGHLYEQYF
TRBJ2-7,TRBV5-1,CASSLAQGGSYEQYF
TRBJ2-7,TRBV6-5,CASRAGLAGNYEQYF
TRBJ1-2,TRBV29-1,CSVVGTNYGYTF
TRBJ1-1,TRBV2,CASSDYIGYRGPYTEAFF
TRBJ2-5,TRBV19,CASSQGNRGETQYF
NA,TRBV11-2,CASSLGLAGYEQYF
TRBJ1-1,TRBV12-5,CASGLGGQGVEAFF